The table lists the clone carrying this TCR beta chain with a few counts. The antigen is not known. Trimming cost V 3 bases and J 7 bases; bases outside gene matches: 8. Germline V CDR1 and CDR2: LGHDT, YNNKEL (reference sequence). The CDR3 runs to 15 residues. It was by quantitative 5'-RACE with molecular barcodes that TCR beta libraries were made. Each CDR3 protein gets one entry after TCRdb re-called the 5' RACE reads with MiXCR. The table lists fewer than 750,000 distinct CDR3 sequences, under 20% of them singletons. These data come from a study of CD8 T cells in ankylosing spondylitis. The study, taken as a whole, reports: Several of the motif variants were reported before in synovial fluid and blood from reactive arthritis. A TCR beta motif of about eight highly homologous variants seemed to mark ankylosing spondylitis blood. The authors reported significant enrichment of disease-linked clones in matched ankylosing spondylitis synovial fluid.

This clonotype was obtained from a male donor with ankylosing spondylitis. Sequencing used blood, either unsorted or a sorted T cell fraction (not recorded which). The chain employs TRBV3-1 and TRBJ1-5, with 8 bases lining up with TRBD1. The CDR3 sequence is CASSQGWTGMQPQHF. The CDR3 DNA sequence: TGTGCCAGCAGCCAGGGGTGGACAGGGATGCAGCCCCAGCATTTT.